This TCR beta chain was captured in a study of blood T cell repertoires in COVID-19. Study-level information: There were acute and convalescent COVID-19 samples, and they came from the United States, Italy and Spain. T cells, B-cell-depleted T cells, or PBMCs provided the cDNA or gDNA that served as material.

Per the original data handling: Amplification from reference gene primers served as the basis for estimated nucleated cell counts. Libraries were prepared by immunoSEQ multiplex PCR; TCRdb keeps only in-frame clonotypes and omits some of them. The DNA gave D and trimming, while V, J and clone size come from that table. The sample carries 150,000 to 160,000 clones, just under 85% recorded once. Germline V CDR1 and CDR2: SGHRS, YFSETQ. V lost 0 bases, J lost 2 bases, and 11 bases lay in between. This CDR3 region has 15 residues. This receptor was identified in a woman in her sixties or seventies with acute or convalescent COVID-19. The rearrangement joins TRBV5-1 to TRBJ1-2; tentatively, D is TRBD1 (6 bases). The sample was peripheral blood. CDR3 sequence: CASSLVAGANYGYTF. The CDR3 DNA follows: TGCGCCAGCAGCTTGGTTGCAGGGGCGAACTATGGCTACACCTTC.